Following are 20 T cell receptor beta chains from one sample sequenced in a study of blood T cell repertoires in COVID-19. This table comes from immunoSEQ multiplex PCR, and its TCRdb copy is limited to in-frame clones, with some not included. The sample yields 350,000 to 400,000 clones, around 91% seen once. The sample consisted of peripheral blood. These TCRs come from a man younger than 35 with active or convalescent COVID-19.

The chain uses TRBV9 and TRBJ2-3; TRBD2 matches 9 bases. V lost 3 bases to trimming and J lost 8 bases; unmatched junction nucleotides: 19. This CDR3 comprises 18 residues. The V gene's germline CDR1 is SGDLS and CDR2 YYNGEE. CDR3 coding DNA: TGTGCCAGCAGCGCGGGGCTGGAAGCGGGGGGACTATTTGGTACGCAGTATTTT. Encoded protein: CASSAGLEAGGLFGTQYF.

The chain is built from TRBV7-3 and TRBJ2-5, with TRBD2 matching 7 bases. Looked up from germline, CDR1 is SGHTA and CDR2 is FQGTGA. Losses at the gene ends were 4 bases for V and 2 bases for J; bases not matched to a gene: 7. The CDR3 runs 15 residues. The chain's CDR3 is CASSWSPGGQETQYF. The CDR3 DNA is TGTGCCAGCAGCTGGTCCCCGGGGGGACAAGAGACCCAGTACTTC. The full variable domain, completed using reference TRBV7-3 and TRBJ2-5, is GAGVSQTPSNKVTEKGKYVELRCDPISGHTALYWYRQSLGQGPEFLIYFQGTGAADDSGLPNDRFFAVRPEGSVSTLKIQRTERGDSAVYLCASSWSPGGQETQYFGPGTRLLVL.

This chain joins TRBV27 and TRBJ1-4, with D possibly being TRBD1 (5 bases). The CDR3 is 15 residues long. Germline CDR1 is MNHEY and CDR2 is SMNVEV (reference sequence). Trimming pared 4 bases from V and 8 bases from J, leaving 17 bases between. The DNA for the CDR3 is TGTGCCAGCAGTTCCTTGGGGGGGTCCGGGGAAAAACTGTTTTTT. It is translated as CASSSLGGSGEKLFF.

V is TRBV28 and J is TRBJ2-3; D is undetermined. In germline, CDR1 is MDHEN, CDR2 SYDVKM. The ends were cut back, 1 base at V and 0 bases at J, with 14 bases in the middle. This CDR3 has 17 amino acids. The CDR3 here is CASSLSRVFSSTDTQYF. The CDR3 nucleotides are TGTGCCAGCAGTTTATCACGAGTATTCTCTAGCACAGATACGCAGTATTTT.

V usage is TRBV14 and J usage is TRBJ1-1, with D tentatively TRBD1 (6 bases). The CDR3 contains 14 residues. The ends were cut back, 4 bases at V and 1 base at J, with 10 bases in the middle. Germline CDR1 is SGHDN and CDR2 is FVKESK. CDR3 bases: TGTGCCAGCAGCCCGACAGGACCGAACACTGAAGCTTTCTTT. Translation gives CASSPTGPNTEAFF.

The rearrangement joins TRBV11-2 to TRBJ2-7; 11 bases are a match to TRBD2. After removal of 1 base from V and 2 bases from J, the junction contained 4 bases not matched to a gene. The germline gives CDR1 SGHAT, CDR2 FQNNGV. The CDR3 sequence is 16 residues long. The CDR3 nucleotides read TGTGCCAGCAGCTTAGTCCGACTAGCGGGGCCCTACGAGCAGTACTTC. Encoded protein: CASSLVRLAGPYEQYF. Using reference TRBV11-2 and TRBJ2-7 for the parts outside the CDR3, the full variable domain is EAGVAQSPRYKIIEKRQSVAFWCNPISGHATLYWYQQILGQGPKLLIQFQNNGVVDDSQLPKDRFSAERLKGVDSTLKIQPAKLEDSAVYLCASSLVRLAGPYEQYFGPGTRLTVT.

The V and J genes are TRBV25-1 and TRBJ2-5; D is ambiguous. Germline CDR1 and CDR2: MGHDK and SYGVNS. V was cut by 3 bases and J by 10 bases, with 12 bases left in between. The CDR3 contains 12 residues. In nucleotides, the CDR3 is TGTGCCAGCAGTGACCTACCCGTCGGCCAGTACTTC. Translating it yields CASSDLPVGQYF.

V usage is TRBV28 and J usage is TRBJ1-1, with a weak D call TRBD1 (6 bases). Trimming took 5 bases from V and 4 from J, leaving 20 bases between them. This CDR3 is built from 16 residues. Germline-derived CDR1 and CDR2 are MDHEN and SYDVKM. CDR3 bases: TGTGCCAGCAGTCCTGATCCGGGACAAATTGGCACTGAAGCTTTCTTT. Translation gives CASSPDPGQIGTEAFF.

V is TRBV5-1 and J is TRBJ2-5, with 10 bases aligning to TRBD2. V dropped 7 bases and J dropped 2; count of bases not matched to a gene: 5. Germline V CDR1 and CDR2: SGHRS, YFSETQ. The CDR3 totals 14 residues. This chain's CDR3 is CASERAGGQETQYF. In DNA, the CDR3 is TGCGCCAGCGAGCGAGCGGGGGGGCAAGAGACCCAGTACTTC.

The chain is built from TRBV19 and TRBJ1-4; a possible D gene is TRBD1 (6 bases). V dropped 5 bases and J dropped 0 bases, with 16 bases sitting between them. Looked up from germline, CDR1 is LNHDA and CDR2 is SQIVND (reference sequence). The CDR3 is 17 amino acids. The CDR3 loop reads CASSGWQGKATNEKLFF. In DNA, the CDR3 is TGTGCCAGTAGTGGGTGGCAGGGGAAGGCAACTAATGAAAAACTGTTTTTT.

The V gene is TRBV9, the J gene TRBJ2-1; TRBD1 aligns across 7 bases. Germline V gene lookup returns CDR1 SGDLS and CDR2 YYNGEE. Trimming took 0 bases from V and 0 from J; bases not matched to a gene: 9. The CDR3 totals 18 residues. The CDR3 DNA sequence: TGTGCCAGCAGCGTAGAAGCCGGGACAGCCACCTCCTACAATGAGCAGTTCTTC. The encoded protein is CASSVEAGTATSYNEQFF.

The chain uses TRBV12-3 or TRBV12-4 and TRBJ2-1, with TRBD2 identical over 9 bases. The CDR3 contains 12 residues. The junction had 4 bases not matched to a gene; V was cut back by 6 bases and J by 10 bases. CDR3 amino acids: CASSPTSGEQFF. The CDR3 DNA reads TGTGCCAGCAGCCCGACTAGCGGCGAGCAGTTCTTC.

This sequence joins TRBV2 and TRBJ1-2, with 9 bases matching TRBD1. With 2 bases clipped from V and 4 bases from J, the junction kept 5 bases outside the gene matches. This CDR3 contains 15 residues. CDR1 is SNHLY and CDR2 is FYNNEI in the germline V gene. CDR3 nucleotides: TGTGCCAGCAGTGAAAGGACAGGGGCCTTCTATGGCTACACCTTC. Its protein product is CASSERTGAFYGYTF.

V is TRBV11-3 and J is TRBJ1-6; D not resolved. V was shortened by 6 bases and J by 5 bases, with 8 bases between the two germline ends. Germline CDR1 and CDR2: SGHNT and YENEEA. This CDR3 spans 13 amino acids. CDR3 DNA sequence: TGTGCCAGCAGTCTCGGGAATAATTCACCCCTCCACTTT. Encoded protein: CASSLGNNSPLHF.

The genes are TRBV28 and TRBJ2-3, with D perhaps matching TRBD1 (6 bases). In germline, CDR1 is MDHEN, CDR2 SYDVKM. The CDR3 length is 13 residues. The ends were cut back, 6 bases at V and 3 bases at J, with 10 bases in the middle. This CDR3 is CASSLQGTDTQYF. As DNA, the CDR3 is TGTGCCAGCAGCCTACAGGGTACAGATACGCAGTATTTT.

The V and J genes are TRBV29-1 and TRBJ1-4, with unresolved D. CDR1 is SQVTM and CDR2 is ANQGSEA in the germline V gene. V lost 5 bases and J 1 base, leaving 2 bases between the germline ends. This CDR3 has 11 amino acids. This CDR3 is CSVRTNEKLFF. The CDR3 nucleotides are TGCAGCGTTCGAACTAATGAAAAACTGTTTTTT.

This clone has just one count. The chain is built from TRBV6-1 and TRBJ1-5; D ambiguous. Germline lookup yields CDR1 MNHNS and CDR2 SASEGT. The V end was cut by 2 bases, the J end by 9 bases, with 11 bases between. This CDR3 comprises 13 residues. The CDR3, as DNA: TGTGCCAGCAGTGAAAGGGAGAGGCTGCCCCAGCATTTT. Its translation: CASSERERLPQHF.

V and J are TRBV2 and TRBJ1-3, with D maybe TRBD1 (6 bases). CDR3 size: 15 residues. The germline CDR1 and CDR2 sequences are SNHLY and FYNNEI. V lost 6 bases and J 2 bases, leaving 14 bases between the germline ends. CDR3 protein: CASSQGKGAGNTIYF. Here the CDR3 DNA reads TGTGCCAGCAGCCAAGGAAAGGGGGCTGGAAACACCATATATTTT.

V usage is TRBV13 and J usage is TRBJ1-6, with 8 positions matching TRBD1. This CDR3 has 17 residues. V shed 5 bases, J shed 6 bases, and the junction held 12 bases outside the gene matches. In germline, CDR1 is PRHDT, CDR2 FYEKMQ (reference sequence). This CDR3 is CASSPRGQGAGNSPLHF. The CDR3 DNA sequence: TGTGCCAGCAGCCCTAGAGGCCAGGGGGCTGGTAATTCACCCCTCCACTTT.

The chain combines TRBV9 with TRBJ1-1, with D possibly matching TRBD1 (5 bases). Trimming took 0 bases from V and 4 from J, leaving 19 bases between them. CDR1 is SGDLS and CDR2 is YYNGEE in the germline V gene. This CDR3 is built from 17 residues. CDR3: CASSVDGRGGVGTEAFF. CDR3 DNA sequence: TGTGCCAGCAGCGTAGATGGGCGCGGGGGGGTAGGCACTGAAGCTTTCTTT.